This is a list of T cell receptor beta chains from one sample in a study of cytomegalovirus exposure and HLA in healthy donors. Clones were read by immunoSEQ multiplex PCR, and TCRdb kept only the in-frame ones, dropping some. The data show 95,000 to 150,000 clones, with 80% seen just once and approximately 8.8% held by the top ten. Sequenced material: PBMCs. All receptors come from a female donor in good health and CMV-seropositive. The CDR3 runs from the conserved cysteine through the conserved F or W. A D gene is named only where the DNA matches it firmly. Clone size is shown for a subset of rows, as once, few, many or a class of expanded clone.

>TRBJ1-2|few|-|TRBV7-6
TGTGCCAGCAGCTTATCGGGTGGCTACACCTTC
CASSLSGGYTF
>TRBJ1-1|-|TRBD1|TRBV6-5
TGTGCCAGCAGAGTAGGGGGCCAGACTGAAGCTTTCTTT
CASRVGGQTEAFF
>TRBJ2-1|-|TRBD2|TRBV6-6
TGTGCCAGCAGTTACTCGACTAGCGGGGCGTTCAATGAGCAGTTCTTC
CASSYSTSGAFNEQFF
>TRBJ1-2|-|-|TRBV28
TGTGCCAGCAGTTTAGGGACTAGTGGCTACACCTTC
CASSLGTSGYTF
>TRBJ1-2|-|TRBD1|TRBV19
TGTGCCAGTAGTCCAACAGGGGCGACTAACTATGGCTACACCTTC
CASSPTGATNYGYTF
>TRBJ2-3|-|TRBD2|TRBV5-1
TGCGCCAGCAGCTTGGACGCGGGGGGAGGTGCAGATACGCAGTATTTT
CASSLDAGGGADTQYF
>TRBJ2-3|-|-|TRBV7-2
TGTGCCAGCAGCTTAGTCAGGTCGGTTCAACTTACGCAGTATTTT
CASSLVRSVQLTQYF
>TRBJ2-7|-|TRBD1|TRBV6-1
TGTGCCAGCAGTGGACAGGGTTACTCCTACGAGCAGTACTTC
CASSGQGYSYEQYF
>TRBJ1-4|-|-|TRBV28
TGTGCCAGCAGTTTATGGGGCGGGGGGACTAATGAAAAACTGTTTTTT
CASSLWGGGTNEKLFF
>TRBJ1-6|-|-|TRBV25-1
TGTGCCAGCAGTCTCAAAATGGGGACTTGGGATTCACCCCTCCACTTT
CASSLKMGTWDSPLHF
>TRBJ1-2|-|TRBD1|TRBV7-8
TGTGCCAGCAGCTCAGGGGGCGGACCTGCCTATGGCTACACCTTC
CASSSGGGPAYGYTF
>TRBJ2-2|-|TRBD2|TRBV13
TGTGCCAGCAGCCATACGACTAGCGGGGGCCGGGGCACCGGGGAGCTGTTTTTT
CASSHTTSGGRGTGELFF
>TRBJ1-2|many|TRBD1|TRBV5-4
TGTGCCAGCAGCCTTGGACAGGGCCACTATGGCTACACCTTC
CASSLGQGHYGYTF
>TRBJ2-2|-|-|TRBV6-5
TGTGCCAGCAGTAATGTGTTCGGCGGGGAGCTGTTTTTT
CASSNVFGGELFF